This T cell receptor beta chain emerged from a study of cytomegalovirus exposure and HLA in healthy donors (dated by TCRdb to 2016 to 2017). In terms of the full investigation: An earlier analysis of approximately 600 of the donors reported 276 Gb of sequence data and more than 90 million unique TCR beta sequences from about 179 million T cells. Roughly 300 gigabases of sequencing data and 80 million or so unique TCR sequences were included in an early release covering about 600 HLA-typed donors. Of the 300 to 400 genotyped donors, approximately 82% fell in the genetic ancestry cluster associated with self-reported Caucasian donors. The study aimed to test whether cataloging public T cell receptors could reveal signatures of past pathogen exposure. The study profiled the T cell repertoires of some 610 subjects by immunosequencing and related them to cytomegalovirus serostatus. Along with the approximately 700-subject first cohort, a separate validation cohort of over 90 different subjects was used. The study combined high-throughput TCR immunosequencing, statistical association of individual TCRs with disease status, and machine learning to predict cytomegalovirus infection status. A later analysis re-analyzed previously published TCR beta repertoires from hundreds of donors and added high-resolution HLA genotyping to study TCR occurrence patterns. The later analysis used no new phenotypic data to find candidate immune exposures, relying instead on TCR beta sequences and their occurrence across donors. In an earlier analysis of 587 of the donors, high-throughput TCR beta sequencing was used to judge whether each TCR beta V gene segment behaved as functional or pseudogenic. Donor age, sex, ethnicity and CMV serostatus were collected together with the repertoire data. Genome-wide SNP genotypes for about three fifths of the 666 donors were used in a later genetic analysis, which treated that subset as a discovery cohort. Every discovery cohort repertoire had been produced on one sequencing platform. Class I and class II HLA loci were covered by the typing at four-digit resolution. Typing coverage differed by locus: A, B, C, DRB1 and DQB1 were typed in roughly 620-630 donors, DQA1 in 500 to 550, DPA1 in approximately 600, and DPB1 in 450 to 490. About five DR-DQ haplotypes were treated as single units for association and clustering because of strong linkage in the cohort. On average, about 200,000 unique TCR beta nucleotide sequences were sequenced per donor among 398 genotyped donors of the cohort, with around 19% of those sequences being non-productive. On the study overall, not on this receptor specifically: A cluster of highly shared sequence variants was judged likely to be a technical artifact of the sequencing pipeline. A later analysis reported that several top co-occurrence clusters appeared linked to parvovirus B19, influenza, CMV and Epstein-Barr virus. Compared with equally common non-associated chains, HLA-associated TCR beta chains in a later analysis were more clonally expanded and had lower generation probabilities. An earlier analysis of 587 of the donors showed that most TCR beta V segments appeared in productive rearrangements either about 87% or about 30% of the time, which broadly matched IMGT annotations. According to a later genetic analysis, donors in an Asian-associated ancestry cluster had fewer N-insertions in productive TCRs than the roughly 660-donor mean. The classifier was reported to diagnose cytomegalovirus status with high specificity and sensitivity in both the original cohort and the validation cohort. A further reported finding was that TCR beta sequences accurately predicted the HLA-A and HLA-B alleles for most subjects in the first cohort. Presence/absence analyses assumed roughly uniform sequencing depth across donors, an assumption that may not hold. Linkage disequilibrium might explain the correlated functional status among segregating V segments, but an unknown experimental factor could not be excluded. The cohort was sequenced for TCR beta chains only, and without alpha or paired-chain data the features that could be detected were limited. When HLA alleles, especially DR and DQ, strongly co-occurred, TCR associations were difficult to assign to individual alleles. According to a later analysis, TCR association rates differed among HLA loci, with DRB1 alleles showing the most associated TCRs and HLA-C alleles showing the fewest. Specific HLA alleles were associated with 15,000 to 20,000 TCR beta sequences at a false discovery rate of 0.05 in a later analysis. Because counts were too low, seventeen rarely observed V segments, including chromosome 9 orphons, were left out of the earlier analysis of 587 of the donors. The authors suggested that the approach could potentially be extended to other disease states and immunological phenotypes. In the study, approximately 160 TCR beta chains were listed as associated with cytomegalovirus. A few of the identified cytomegalovirus-associated TCR beta chains were confirmed in vitro to be specific for cytomegalovirus antigens. V-gene and J-gene trimming of TCR beta chains was associated with a missense DCLRE1C variant in a later genetic analysis, and the association was replicated in an independent cohort. Because the 87-base-pair reads could not distinguish some IMGT-functional V segments, including TRBV6-2 and TRBV6-3, those segments were excluded. Because HLA typing was unavailable for some donors at each locus, only the typed subset was used in association tests. Most TCR sequences were seen in very few donors, while some public TCRs were found in many individuals. Immune exposure information for the cohort was limited to CMV serostatus. According to a later analysis, most CMV-associated TCR beta chains appeared to be HLA-restricted, and the HLA associations seemed to be driven largely by CMV exposure.

From the germline V gene, CDR1 is SNHLY and CDR2 is FYNNEI. The CDR3, from cysteine to phenylalanine, totals 16 residues. Here the CDR3 DNA is all that survives: 48 bases in frame from base 1. V sheds 3 bases and J sheds 0 bases, leaving 14 bases between their ends. In this sample, this clone turned up a few times. Its antigen remains unidentified. No base qualities exist here, and no much larger clone lies one base off it. The cohort was made up of 666 healthy bone marrow donors. At the time of sampling, all cohort members were nominally healthy, though unrecorded immune exposures were likely present. Of the approximately 670 cohort members, about 280 had positive CMV serostatus and roughly 330 had negative CMV serostatus, and CMV serostatus was not recorded for the donor. A peripheral blood sample was collected from each donor, and TCR beta sequencing was performed on peripheral blood mononuclear cells. Genomic DNA was extracted from the blood cell samples with the Qiagen DNeasy Blood Extraction Kit.

Receptor amplification or capture employed the immunoSEQ multiplex PCR assay. The multiplex PCR relied on a mix of 60 forward primers for TCR Vbeta segments and 13 reverse primers for TCR Jbeta segments. The CDR3 region of rearranged TCR beta genes was amplified from genomic DNA by a multiplex PCR assay. On the Illumina HiSeq System, the amplified TCR beta libraries were sequenced as 87-base-pair reads. For the original study's pipeline: In a later analysis, 77 million or so unique TCR beta chains were counted across the 650 to 700 repertoires, and roughly 9.9 million of these chains were shared by at least two donors. To remove PCR and sequencing errors, raw reads were error-corrected and collapsed into unique sequences using a nearest-neighbor algorithm that merged closely related sequences. Alignment of CDR3 sequences to IMGT reference sequences was used to assign V, D and J gene segments. For a sequence to be retained, a match of at least six nucleotides to both a V gene segment and a J gene segment was required. A rearrangement was called productive if the CDR3 had no stop codons and remained in frame with V and J, and every other rearrangement was called non-productive. CDR3 was defined by IMGT convention, running from the second conserved V-encoded cysteine to the conserved J-encoded phenylalanine. Sequences without an unambiguous match to a single V gene segment were excluded from the earlier analysis of several hundred of the donors. In an earlier analysis of about 590 of the donors, a V segment was called functional when productive rearrangements were above 56.7%, and segregating when the standard deviation between donors exceeded 5%. A statistical classification framework was built to diagnose cytomegalovirus status from the catalog of TCR beta chain sequences. In a later analysis, TCR nucleotide sequences were compared against IMGT/GENE-DB human TR gene sequences so that V and J genes could be assigned. The TCRdist pipeline was used in a later analysis to assign CDR3 sequences and most-parsimonious VDJ recombination scenarios. A later analysis defined each TCR beta chain by its CDR3 amino acid sequence plus V-gene family, and excluded reads lacking a unique V-gene family. A later analysis removed 550 to 650 highly shared, low-generation-probability nucleotide sequences to deal with suspected cross-contamination and a sequencing artifact. A later analysis calculated a clonal expansion index for each public chain from normalized within-repertoire ranks of inferred template counts. In a later analysis, generation probabilities were computed with a VDJ recombination model fitted to out-of-frame rearrangements, and the resulting probabilities were checked against IGoR. In a later analysis, hypergeometric tests were used to score TCR-TCR, TCR-HLA and TCR-CMV co-occurrence, with a repertoire-size bias correction applied to TCR pairs. In a later analysis, false discovery rates were estimated by permuting HLA or CMV assignments 20 times. In a later analysis, co-occurring TCRs were grouped with DBSCAN, and TCRdist sequence similarity was added when clustering was performed within HLA-allele-positive subsets. Co-occurrence clustering excluded repertoires with fewer than 30,000 or more than 120,000 public chains, plus five with anomalous nucleotide sharing. The table comes from immuneACCESS by way of TCRdb, which keeps in-frame sequences with V and J called. Part of the clones is missing from these tables; in studies checked, under half for an unresolved V gene and the rest for unknown reasons. D and trimming were read from the DNA, whereas the V and J calls and clone size are those reported in that table. For this sample there are around 91,000 clones; more than 55% appear just once. The ten largest account for roughly 2.5% of the sample.

The sequence is built from TRBV2 and TRBJ1-1; TRBD1 is possibly the D segment (6 matching bases). The sequence derives from a human donor in good health. The specimen sequenced was PBMCs. The CDR3 region has the sequence CASSDRGYPMNTEAFF. The bases are TGTGCCAGCAGTGACAGGGGCTACCCAATGAACACTGAAGCTTTCTTT.